This entry features one T cell receptor (beta chain) sequence. Its cognate antigen has yet to be identified. Qualities for individual bases were not recorded, and no much larger clone is one base off. This specimen belongs to a study of T cells in Graves' hyperthyroidism and ophthalmopathy (dated by TCRdb to between 2018 and 2021). In terms of the full investigation: Peripheral blood samples were taken at initial diagnosis, before any treatment was given. TCR V-J signatures able to tell the groups apart were searched for in a discovery cohort of about a hundred patients, of whom about 40 had Graves' ophthalmopathy and some 60 had stable Graves' hyperthyroidism. Prospective prediction of ophthalmopathy was tested in an independent validation cohort of approximately 19 hyperthyroidism patients and 15 to 17 patients who later progressed to ophthalmopathy. For training and testing, the 100 or so patients in the discovery cohort were randomly divided in a 7:3 ratio. In addition, the study compared T-cell repertoires in thyroid tissue and in blood from roughly 6 Graves' hyperthyroidism patients. After sampling, hyperthyroidism patients received methimazole starting at 30 mg daily, and ophthalmopathy patients received high-dose intravenous methylprednisolone. According to the paper, TCR Vbeta CDR3 sequencing was carried out on some 130 peripheral blood samples, which came from more than 40 ophthalmopathy, around 74 hyperthyroidism and 17 progressor patients.

Looking up the germline V gene yields CDR1 SNHLY and CDR2 FYNNEI. V is pruned by 9 bases and J by 4 bases, leaving 11 bases of the junction without a gene match. The CDR3, from cysteine to phenylalanine, totals 15 residues. Just CDR3 DNA is preserved here, 45 bases in frame from base 1. In the ophthalmopathy patients, disease was moderately to severely active, with a Clinical Activity Score of 3 or more, a NOSPECS grade of 4 or more, and a duration of less than 3 months. The study excluded patients with uncontrolled infections, other autoimmune diseases, pregnancy or lactation. Diagnoses were established on the basis of clinical symptoms, serum thyroxine and TRAb, thyroid ultrasound, and orbital computed tomography. PBMCs were separated from roughly 9.6 ml of fresh peripheral blood using Ficoll-Paque density gradient centrifugation. Total RNA was extracted with Trizol reagent, and quality was checked on an Agilent 2100 Bioanalyzer.

Amplification of TCR beta CDR3 regions was carried out from RNA transcripts. The TCR CDR3 was subjected to a first round of RT-PCR using the HTBI primer set and the Qiagen OneStep RT-PCR kit. The libraries were constructed in a second round of multiplex PCR and then size-selected and purified. The libraries were sequenced on an Illumina HiSeq2000 using paired-end 100 bp reads. The original pipeline was this. SOAPnuke was used to process the raw data, removing reads that contained adapters or uncalled bases, had a mean Phred below 15, or lacked an exact match to the constant primer or identifier. High-quality paired reads were merged using COPE v1.2.5, and each unique nucleotide sequence was defined as a clonotype. MiTCR v1.1 was used to align clonotypes to the IMGT TRBV, TRBD and TRBJ reference segments. The analysis was restricted to V-J combinations with a frequency above 0.0001, which together covered about 99% of the repertoires. A TCS score was defined as the ratio between F50 (clonal expansion) and ExV (chaos), using BLOSUM62-based TCRdist between CDR3 peptides within each V-J. Welch's t-statistics and random forest reduced around 550 V-J features to under 15, which were used in a naive Bayes classifier (R e1071). In TCRdb, the public reads were trimmed at Q25 with fastp and aligned with MiXCR, with productive beta chains retained. Each entry is one CDR3 protein sequence, shown with its most common DNA and genes. None of the V and J calls come from the authors' own analysis; TCRdb made them. This sample has 530,000 or so distinct CDR3 sequences in its table, and roughly 25% of those were observed once. The top ten clonotypes cover over 9% of the sample.

Paper-wide results and their limitations: Most expanded thyroid clonotypes (frequency above 0.001) were also detected in blood, suggesting blood repertoires may reflect thyroid immune responses. Ophthalmopathy was separated from stable hyperthyroidism by a 13 V-J signature model, with about 86% sensitivity and about 81% specificity obtained in cross-validation and 80%/75% obtained in testing. No statistical method was used to fix the sample size in advance, and group allocation was not hidden from the investigators. In validation, the model predicted progression to ophthalmopathy with around 71% sensitivity and less than 80% specificity, a median of roughly seven months before onset.

Recombination joined TRBV2 with TRBJ1-2, with TRBD1 matching 10 junction bases. The receptor's source is a woman in her thirties with Graves' ophthalmopathy. Sequenced: blood. The DNA sequence is given as TGTGCCAGTATCCGGGACAGGGGCGTAGGCTATGGCTACACCTTC. This codes for CASIRDRGVGYGYTF. Supplemented by the reference TRBV2 and TRBJ1-2 proteins around the CDR3, the complete variable domain is EPEVTQTPSHQVTQMGQEVILRCVPISNHLYFYWYRQILGQKVEFLVSFYNNEISEKSEIFDDQFSVERPDGSNFTLKIRSTKLEDSAMYFCASIRDRGVGYGYTFGSGTRLTVV.